This section outlines one T cell receptor (beta chain) sequence together with its context. What it recognizes is unknown. Amplification used 60 Vbeta primers and 13 Jbeta primers. The table came from immunoSEQ multiplex PCR; TCRdb's copy has only in-frame clones and leaves some out. The sample consists of under 150,000 clones, roughly 85% of them appearing once. This entry belongs to a study of cytomegalovirus exposure and HLA in healthy donors. Study conclusions and caveats: Immune exposure information comprised only CMV serostatus. Clonal expansion, a later analysis showed, was greater in HLA-associated TCR beta chains than in equally common others.

The CDR3 runs 16 residues. The V gene end was trimmed by 1 base and the J gene end by 4 bases; junction bases not matched to a gene: 6. Germline V CDR1 and CDR2: SGHTA, FQGNSA. The clonotype comes from a man between 40 and 49 years old in good health and CMV-seronegative. This chain links TRBV7-2 with TRBJ2-7, with 11 positions matching TRBD2. Material for sequencing was PBMCs. In DNA form, the CDR3 reads TGTGCCAGCAGCTTAGGGATAGCGGGAGGGCTGTACGAGCAGTACTTC. Translated: CASSLGIAGGLYEQYF. Looking up the rest from reference TRBV7-2 and TRBJ2-7 gives the full variable domain: GAGVSQSPSNKVTEKGKDVELRCDPISGHTALYWYRQSLGQGLEFLIYFQGNSAPDKSGLPSDRFSAERTGGSVSTLTIQRTQQEDSAVYLCASSLGIAGGLYEQYFGPGTRLTVT.